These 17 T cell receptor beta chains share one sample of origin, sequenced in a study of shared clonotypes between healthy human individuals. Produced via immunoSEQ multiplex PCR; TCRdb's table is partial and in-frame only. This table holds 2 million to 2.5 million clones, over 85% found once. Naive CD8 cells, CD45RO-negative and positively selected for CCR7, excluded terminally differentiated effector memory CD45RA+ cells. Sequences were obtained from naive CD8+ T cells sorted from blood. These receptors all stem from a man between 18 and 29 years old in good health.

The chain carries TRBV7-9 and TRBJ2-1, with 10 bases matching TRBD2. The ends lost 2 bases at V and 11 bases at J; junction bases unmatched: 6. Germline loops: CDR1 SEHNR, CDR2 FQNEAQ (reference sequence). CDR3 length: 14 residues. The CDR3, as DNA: TGTGCCAGCAGCTTATCTCTAGCGGGAGAACAGCAGTTCTTC. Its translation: CASSLSLAGEQQFF.

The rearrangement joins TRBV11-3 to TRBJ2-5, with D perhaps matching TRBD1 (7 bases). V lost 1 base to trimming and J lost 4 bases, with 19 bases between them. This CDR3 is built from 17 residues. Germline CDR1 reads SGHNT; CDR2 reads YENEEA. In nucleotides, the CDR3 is TGTGCCAGCAGCTTAGTGTCTGGTCAGGGGGGTCCAGAGACCCAGTACTTC. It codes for CASSLVSGQGGPETQYF. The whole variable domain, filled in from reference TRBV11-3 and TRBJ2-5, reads EAGVVQSPRYKIIEKKQPVAFWCNPISGHNTLYWYLQNLGQGPELLIRYENEEAVDDSQLPKDRFSAERLKGVDSTLKIQPAELGDSAVYLCASSLVSGQGGPETQYFGPGTRLLVL.

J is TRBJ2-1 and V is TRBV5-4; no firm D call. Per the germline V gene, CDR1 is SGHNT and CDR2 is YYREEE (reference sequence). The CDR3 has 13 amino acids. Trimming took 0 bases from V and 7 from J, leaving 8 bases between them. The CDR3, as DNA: TGTGCCAGCAGCTTGGTGGCTTCTAATGAGCAGTTCTTC. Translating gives CASSLVASNEQFF.

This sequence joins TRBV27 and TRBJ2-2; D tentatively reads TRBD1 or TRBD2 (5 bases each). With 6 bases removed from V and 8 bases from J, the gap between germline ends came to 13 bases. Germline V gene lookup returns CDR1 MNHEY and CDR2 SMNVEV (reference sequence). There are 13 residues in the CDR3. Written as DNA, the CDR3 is TGTGCCAGCAGGGGGGTGGCTACGGGGGAGCTGTTTTTT. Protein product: CASRGVATGELFF.

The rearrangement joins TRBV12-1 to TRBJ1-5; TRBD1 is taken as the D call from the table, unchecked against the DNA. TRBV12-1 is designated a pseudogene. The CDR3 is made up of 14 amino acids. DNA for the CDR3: TGTGCCTCCGCTCCAGACAATAGCAATCAGCCCCAGCATTTT. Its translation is CASAPDNSNQPQHF.

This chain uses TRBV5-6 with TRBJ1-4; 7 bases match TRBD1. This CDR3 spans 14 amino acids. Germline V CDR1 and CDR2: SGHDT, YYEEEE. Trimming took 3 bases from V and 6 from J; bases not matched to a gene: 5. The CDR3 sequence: CASSSGQFDEKLFF. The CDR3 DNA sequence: TGTGCCAGCAGCTCGGGACAGTTCGATGAAAAACTGTTTTTT.

CDR3 nucleotide sequence: TGTGCCAGCAGAGTAGCGGGGTTGGGAGAGACCCAGTACTTC. This sequence encodes CASRVAGLGETQYF. V and J are TRBV27 and TRBJ2-5, with TRBD2 identical over 8 bases. There are 14 residues in the CDR3. Germline CDR1 reads MNHEY; CDR2 reads SMNVEV (reference sequence). J gave up 4 bases and V 6 bases, and 7 bases lay outside the gene matches.

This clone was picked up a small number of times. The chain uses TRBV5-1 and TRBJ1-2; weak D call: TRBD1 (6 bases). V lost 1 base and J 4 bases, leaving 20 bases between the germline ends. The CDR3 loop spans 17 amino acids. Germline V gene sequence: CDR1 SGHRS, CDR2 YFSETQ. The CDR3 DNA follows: TGCGCCAGCAGCTTGAGTAACAGGGCCTCCAAGGTCTATGGCTACACCTTC. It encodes CASSLSNRASKVYGYTF.

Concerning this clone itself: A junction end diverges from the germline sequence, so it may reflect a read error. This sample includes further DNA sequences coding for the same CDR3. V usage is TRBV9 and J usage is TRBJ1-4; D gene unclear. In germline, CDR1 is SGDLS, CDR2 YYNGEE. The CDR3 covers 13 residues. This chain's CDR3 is CASSVMGNEKLFF. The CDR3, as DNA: TGTGCCAGCAGCGTCATGGGGAATGAAAAACTGTTCTTT.

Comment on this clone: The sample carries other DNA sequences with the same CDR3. The CDR3 loop is CASSFGTSYEQYF. The CDR3 coding sequence is TGTGCCAGCAGCTTTGGCACTTCCTACGAGCAGTACTTC. The V call is TRBV5-5, the J call TRBJ2-7; D not certain. The CDR3 is 13 residues long. Germline V gene lookup returns CDR1 SGHKS and CDR2 YYEKEE (reference sequence). V lost 2 bases and J lost 1, with 7 bases in between.

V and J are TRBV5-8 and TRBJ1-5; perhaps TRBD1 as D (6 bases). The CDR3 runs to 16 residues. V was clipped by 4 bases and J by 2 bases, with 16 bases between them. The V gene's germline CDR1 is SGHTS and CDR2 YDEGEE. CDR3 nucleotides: TGTGCCAGCAGCCTGGCGGGGGGCCTGGGCAATCAGCCCCAGCATTTT. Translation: CASSLAGGLGNQPQHF. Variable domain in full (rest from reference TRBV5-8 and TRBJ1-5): EAGVTQSPTHLIKTRGQQATLRCSPISGHTSVYWYQQALGLGLQFLLWYDEGEERNRGNFPPRFSGRQFPNYSSELNVNALELEDSALYLCASSLAGGLGNQPQHFGDGTRLSIL.

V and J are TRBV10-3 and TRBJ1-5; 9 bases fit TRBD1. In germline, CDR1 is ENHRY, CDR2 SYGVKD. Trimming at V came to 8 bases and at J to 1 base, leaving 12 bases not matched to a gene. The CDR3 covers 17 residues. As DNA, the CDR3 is TGTGCCATCGCCCCGCGACAGGGGGATGTCAGCAATCAGCCCCAGCATTTT. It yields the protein CAIAPRQGDVSNQPQHF.

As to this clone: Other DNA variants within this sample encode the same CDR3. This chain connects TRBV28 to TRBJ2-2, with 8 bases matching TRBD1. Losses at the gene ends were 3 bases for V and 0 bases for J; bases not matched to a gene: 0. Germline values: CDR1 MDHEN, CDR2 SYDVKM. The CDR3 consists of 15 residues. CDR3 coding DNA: TGTGCCAGCAGTTTCAGGGGGCCGAACACCGGGGAGCTGTTTTTT. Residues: CASSFRGPNTGELFF.

The CDR3 loop is CASSEALQGISNQPQHF. Here the CDR3 DNA reads TGTGCCAGCAGTGAAGCGTTACAGGGAATCAGCAATCAGCCCCAGCATTTT. The V gene is TRBV6-1, the J gene TRBJ1-5; a possible D gene is TRBD1 (6 bases). This CDR3 comprises 17 residues. Germline assignment: CDR1 MNHNS and CDR2 SASEGT. The ends were cut back, 0 bases at V and 1 base at J, with 13 bases in the middle.

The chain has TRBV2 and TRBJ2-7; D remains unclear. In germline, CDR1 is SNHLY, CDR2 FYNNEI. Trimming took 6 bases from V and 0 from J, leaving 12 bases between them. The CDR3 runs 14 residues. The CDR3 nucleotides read TGTGCCAGCAGAACGGACGGAAGCTCCTACGAGCAGTACTTC. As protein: CASRTDGSSYEQYF.

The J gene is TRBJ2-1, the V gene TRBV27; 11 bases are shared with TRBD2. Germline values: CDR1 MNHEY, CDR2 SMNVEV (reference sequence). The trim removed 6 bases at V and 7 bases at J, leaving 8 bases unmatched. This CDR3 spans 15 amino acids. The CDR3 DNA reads TGTGCCAGCAGCCTCGGGACTAGCGGTGGGAATGAGCAGTTCTTC. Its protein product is CASSLGTSGGNEQFF.

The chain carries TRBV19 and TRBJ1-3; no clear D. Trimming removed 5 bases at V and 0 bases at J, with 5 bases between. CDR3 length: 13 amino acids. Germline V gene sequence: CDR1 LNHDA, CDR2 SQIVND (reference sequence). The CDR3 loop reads CASSPGSGNTIYF. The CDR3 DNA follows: TGTGCCAGTAGTCCCGGCTCTGGAAACACCATATATTTT.